A single sample gave rise to the 23 T cell receptor beta chains below, sequenced in a study of CD8+ T cells in alopecia areata (dated 2018 in TCRdb). The time point label for this specimen denotes: less than five weeks on oral tofacitinib. The treatment or condition label here, explained by the study, means: oral pan-JAK inhibitor, 5-10 mg twice daily. Library prep was done by the immunoSEQ multiplex PCR assay. To provide template for TCR sequencing, every sample had RNA extracted and reverse transcribed into cDNA. TCRdb obtained this table from immuneACCESS and retained in-frame rearrangements with V and J assigned. These tables miss some clones; where compared with another copy, unresolved V genes account for less than half of the shortfall, and the remainder is unexplained. The sample data list 200,000 to 250,000 clones, and 64% of these were observed just once. 4% to 4.5% of the sample is held by the ten biggest clonotypes.

The specimen comprised CD4+ T cells sorted from blood, sampled at week 4, from a patient treated with tofacitinib. Receptors were obtained from a human donor with alopecia areata.

This clone was counted only a few times. V usage is TRBV7-2 and J usage is TRBJ1-2; no definite D call. V was cut by 3 bases and J by 8 bases, with 10 bases left in between. Germline V CDR1 and CDR2: SGHTA, FQGNSA. CDR3 length: 12 amino acids. The CDR3 DNA reads TGTGCCAGCAGCTTGGATAGTGGGGGCTACACCTTC. Translation: CASSLDSGGYTF.

The chain carries TRBV4-3 and TRBJ2-2; D unclear. The CDR3 is 12 amino acids. V lost 4 bases and J lost 7, with 7 bases in between. Germline lookup yields CDR1 LGHNA and CDR2 YSLEER. CDR3 bases: TGCGCCAGCAGCCCCCAAGGCGGGGAGCTGTTTTTT. This gives the protein CASSPQGGELFF.

The chain combines TRBV18 with TRBJ2-6; D might be TRBD2 (5 bases). The V gene's germline CDR1 is KGHSH and CDR2 LQKENI. V shed 5 bases and J shed 1 base, with 9 bases lying between them. This CDR3 comprises 15 residues. The CDR3 DNA reads TGTGCCAGCTCAATAAGCGGATCTGGGGCCAACGTCCTGACTTTC. This translates into CASSISGSGANVLTF.

On this clone itself: At one boundary the junction diverges from the germline segment, which might be a read error. In DNA, the CDR3 is TGTGCCAGCAGCTTAGCACTTAACAGTGAAGCTTTCTTT. Amino acid sequence: CASSLALNSEAFF. The genes are TRBV11-2 and TRBJ1-1; D remains unclear. The CDR3 consists of 13 residues. CDR1 SGHAT and CDR2 FQNNGV come from the germline V gene.

The chain has TRBV29-1 and TRBJ2-7; tentative D call: TRBD1 (6 bases). V gave up 7 bases and J gave up 5 bases, with 18 bases separating them. The V gene's germline CDR1 is SQVTM and CDR2 ANQGSEA. The CDR3 has 13 residues. CDR3 sequence: CSANRDTNHEQYF. CDR3 in DNA: TGCAGCGCTAACCGGGACACAAACCACGAGCAGTACTTC.

The chain combines TRBV11-1 with TRBJ2-5; the match to TRBD2 covers 8 bases. The CDR3 contains 14 residues. The trim removed 7 bases at V and 0 bases at J, leaving 4 bases unmatched. CDR1 is SGHAT and CDR2 is FQDESV in the germline V gene (reference sequence). Written as DNA, the CDR3 is TGTGCCAGCACCCGCGGGGGGTACCAAGAGACCCAGTACTTC. This codes for CASTRGGYQETQYF.

The V call is TRBV4-2, the J call TRBJ1-1; D remains ambiguous. This CDR3 spans 14 amino acids. Germline CDR1 and CDR2: LGHNA and YNFKEQ. V lost 4 bases and J lost 7, with 16 bases in between. CDR3: CASSPRMSPFEAFF. CDR3 sequence (DNA): TGTGCCAGCAGCCCGCGAATGAGCCCCTTTGAAGCTTTCTTT.

V is TRBV7-2 and J is TRBJ1-3; no clear D. Per germline, CDR1 SGHTA and CDR2 FQGNSA. This CDR3 has 12 amino acids. The V gene lost 4 bases and the J gene lost 4 bases, with 5 bases spanning the gap. The CDR3 DNA sequence: TGTGCCAGCAGCTCCCCCGGAAACACCATATATTTT. Residues: CASSSPGNTIYF. The complete variable domain, with remaining parts taken from reference TRBV7-2 and TRBJ1-3, reads GAGVSQSPSNKVTEKGKDVELRCDPISGHTALYWYRQSLGQGLEFLIYFQGNSAPDKSGLPSDRFSAERTGGSVSTLTIQRTQQEDSAVYLCASSSPGNTIYFGEGSWLTVV.

The genes are TRBV4-3 and TRBJ1-2; D might be TRBD1 (5 bases). Trimming took off 0 bases at V and 5 bases at J, with 10 bases between the two ends. The CDR3 runs 14 residues. Looked up from germline, CDR1 is LGHNA and CDR2 is YSLEER. The CDR3 DNA sequence: TGCGCCAGCAGCCAAGAACCGGCAGGGTATGGCTACACCTTC. Protein product: CASSQEPAGYGYTF.

This chain connects TRBV6-5 to TRBJ2-7; D remains unclear. V lost 6 bases and J 1 base, leaving 13 bases between the germline ends. From germline, CDR1 is MNHEY and CDR2 SVGAGI. CDR3 length equals 14 residues. CDR3 sequence: CASSPRSVSYEQYF. The CDR3 bases are TGTGCCAGCAGCCCAAGGAGCGTGTCCTACGAGCAGTACTTC.

About this clone: A much larger clone sits a single nucleotide away, making a read error possible. The chain has TRBV7-3 and TRBJ2-6; D gene unclear. This CDR3 has 13 residues. Trimming cost V 3 bases and J 2 bases, with 2 bases left between them. Germline V gene data show CDR1 as SGHTA and CDR2 as FQGTGA. CDR3: CASSFAGANVLTF. CDR3 sequence (DNA): TGTGCCAGCAGCTTCGCTGGGGCCAACGTCCTGACTTTC.

The chain uses TRBV29-1 and TRBJ1-5; D is unresolved. From germline, CDR1 is SQVTM and CDR2 ANQGSEA. The CDR3 runs to 13 residues. Trimming left V 5 bases short and J 3 bases short, with 11 bases between. DNA for the CDR3: TGCAGCGTTCTTAGTAGCCTCAATCAGCCCCAGCATTTT. Its translation: CSVLSSLNQPQHF.

The V and J genes are TRBV2 and TRBJ2-5; D call uncertain. The V gene lost 6 bases and the J gene lost 8 bases, with 7 bases spanning the gap. This CDR3 is built from 10 residues. The germline V gene encodes CDR1 SNHLY and CDR2 FYNNEI. The CDR3 sequence: CASRSSTQYF. Here the CDR3 DNA reads TGTGCCAGCAGGAGTAGTACCCAGTACTTC.

This clone was picked up one time. V gene TRBV10-3 combines with J gene TRBJ2-5; possibly TRBD1 for D (7 bases). The CDR3 sequence is 13 residues long. Looked up from germline, CDR1 is ENHRY and CDR2 is SYGVKD. V lost 10 bases and J 2 bases, leaving 14 bases between the germline ends. The DNA of the CDR3 is TGTGCCACCGAGACAGGGACTCAAGAGACCCAGTACTTC. This encodes CATETGTQETQYF.

The chain joins TRBV29-1 to TRBJ2-4; D might be TRBD2 (5 bases). Germline CDR1 and CDR2: SQVTM and ANQGSEA. The CDR3 has 12 amino acids. Trimming removed 4 bases from V and 6 bases from J, with 10 bases in between. DNA for the CDR3: TGCAGCGTTGGAGGTGGGAGAAACATTCAGTACTTC. It translates to CSVGGGRNIQYF. Filled out from reference TRBV29-1 and TRBJ2-4, the complete variable domain reads SAVISQKPSRDICQRGTSLTIQCQVDSQVTMMFWYRQQPGQSLTLIATANQGSEATYESGFVIDKFPISRPNLTFSTLTVSNMSPEDSSIYLCSVGGGRNIQYFGAGTRLSVL.

V is TRBV29-1 and J is TRBJ1-2; 11 bases line up with TRBD1. CDR1 is SQVTM and CDR2 is ANQGSEA in the germline V gene. The CDR3 extends over 14 amino acids. V was clipped by 4 bases and J by 8 bases; unmatched bases: 9. CDR3 nucleotides: TGCAGCGTTGGGGGACAGGGGGGTGCCTCGGGCTACACCTTC. Translating it yields CSVGGQGGASGYTF.

The J gene is TRBJ1-2, the V gene TRBV29-1; 10 nucleotides align to TRBD1. The CDR3 is made up of 13 amino acids. Trimming at V came to 6 bases and at J to 8 bases, leaving 9 bases not matched to a gene. Germline assignment: CDR1 SQVTM and CDR2 ANQGSEA. DNA for the CDR3: TGCAGCGTAACGGGACAGGGGAACAAAGGCTACACCTTC. This encodes CSVTGQGNKGYTF.

The table lists this clone with a count of one. The gene calls are TRBV29-1 and TRBJ2-1; TRBD1 aligns across 8 bases. Germline-derived CDR1 and CDR2 are SQVTM and ANQGSEA. J lost 1 base, V lost 7 bases, and 6 bases had no gene match. This CDR3 has 14 residues. The CDR3 protein is CSARTGGSYNEQFF. The CDR3 coding sequence is TGCAGCGCCCGCACAGGGGGATCCTACAATGAGCAGTTCTTC.

The chain has TRBV7-2 and TRBJ1-2; no clear D. V was clipped by 5 bases and J by 7 bases, with 11 bases between them. Germline-derived CDR1 and CDR2 are SGHTA and FQGNSA. CDR3 length equals 12 residues. As DNA, the CDR3 is TGTGCCAGCAGCCGCCGCGGGGTTGGCTACACCTTC. Translated: CASSRRGVGYTF.

This chain connects TRBV7-9 to TRBJ1-1; possible D gene TRBD1, 5 bases. Germline loops: CDR1 SEHNR, CDR2 FQNEAQ (reference sequence). V shed 5 bases and J shed 3 bases, with 13 bases lying between them. This CDR3 comprises 14 residues. For the CDR3, the DNA is TGTGCCAGCAGCCTCGGGGCGGTGGACACTGAAGCTTTCTTT. The encoded protein is CASSLGAVDTEAFF.

The rearrangement joins TRBV19 to TRBJ1-1, with unresolved D. V lost 1 base and J 6 bases, leaving 12 bases between the germline ends. The CDR3 contains 14 residues. Germline assignment: CDR1 LNHDA and CDR2 SQIVND (reference sequence). The CDR3 loop is CASSIGGERAEAFF. The CDR3 nucleotides read TGTGCCAGTAGTATAGGAGGAGAAAGGGCTGAAGCTTTCTTT.

The J gene is TRBJ2-1, the V gene TRBV5-1; D uncertain. This CDR3 region has 15 residues. Germline CDR1 is SGHRS and CDR2 is YFSETQ. Trimming took 0 bases from V and 2 from J, leaving 9 bases between them. The CDR3 DNA is TGCGCCAGCAGCTTGGGCGGAAGCGCCTACAATGAGCAGTTCTTC. As protein: CASSLGGSAYNEQFF.

This chain uses TRBV29-1 with TRBJ1-3, with a tentative D call TRBD1 (6 bases). Deletions cut 8 bases from V and 3 bases from J, with 11 bases between. The germline V gene has CDR1 SQVTM and CDR2 ANQGSEA. The CDR3 runs 12 residues. The CDR3 protein is CSFRGGGNTIYF. The CDR3 coding sequence is TGCAGCTTCAGGGGTGGTGGAAACACCATATATTTT.